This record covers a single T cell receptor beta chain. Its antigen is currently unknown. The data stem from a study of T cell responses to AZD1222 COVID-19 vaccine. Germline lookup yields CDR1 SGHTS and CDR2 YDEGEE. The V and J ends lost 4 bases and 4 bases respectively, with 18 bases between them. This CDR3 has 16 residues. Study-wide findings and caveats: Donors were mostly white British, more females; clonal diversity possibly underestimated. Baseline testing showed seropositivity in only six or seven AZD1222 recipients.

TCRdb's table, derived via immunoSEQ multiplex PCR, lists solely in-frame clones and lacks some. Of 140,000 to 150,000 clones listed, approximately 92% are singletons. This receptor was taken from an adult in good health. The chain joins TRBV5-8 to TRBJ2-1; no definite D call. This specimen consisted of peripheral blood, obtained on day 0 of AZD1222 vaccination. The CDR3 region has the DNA TGTGCCAGCAGCCCCATTGCGGTGTCATTATACAATGAGCAGTTCTTC. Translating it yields CASSPIAVSLYNEQFF.